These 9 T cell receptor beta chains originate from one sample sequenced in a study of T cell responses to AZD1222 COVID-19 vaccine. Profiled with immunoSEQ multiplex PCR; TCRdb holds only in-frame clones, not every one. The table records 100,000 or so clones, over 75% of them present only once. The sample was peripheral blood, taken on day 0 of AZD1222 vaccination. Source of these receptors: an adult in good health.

CDR3 sequence (DNA): TGCGCCAGCAGAGAGGACACCGGGGAGCTGTTTTTT. Translation gives CASREDTGELFF. The genes are TRBV4-1 and TRBJ2-2; D is undetermined. CDR3 length equals 12 residues. V shed 6 bases and J shed 3 bases, with 5 bases lying between them. The germline V gene encodes CDR1 MGHRA and CDR2 YSYEKL.

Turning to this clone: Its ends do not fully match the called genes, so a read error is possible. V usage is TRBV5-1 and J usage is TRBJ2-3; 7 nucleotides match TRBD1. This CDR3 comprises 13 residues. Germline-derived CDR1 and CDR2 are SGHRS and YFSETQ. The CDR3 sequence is CASSRNPWDSRDF. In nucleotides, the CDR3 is TGCGCCAGCAGCCGAAACCCCTGGGACAGTAGGGATTTT.

The DNA for the CDR3 is TGTGCCAGCAGCTTTTCTCCCCTGGGCTTAACTAATGAAAAACTGTTTTTT. Its protein is CASSFSPLGLTNEKLFF. The chain is built from TRBV28 and TRBJ1-4, with no clear D. Germline V gives CDR1 MDHEN, CDR2 SYDVKM. This CDR3 has 17 amino acids. The germline V and J ends were trimmed by 6 bases and 1 base, with 18 bases remaining between them.

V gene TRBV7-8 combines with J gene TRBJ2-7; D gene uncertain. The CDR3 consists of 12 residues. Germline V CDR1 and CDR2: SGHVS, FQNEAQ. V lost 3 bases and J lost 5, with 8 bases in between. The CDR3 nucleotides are TGTGCCAGCAGCTTGATTTTGGACGAGCAGTACTTC. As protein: CASSLILDEQYF. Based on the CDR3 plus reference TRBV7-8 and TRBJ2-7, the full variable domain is GAGVSQSPRYKVAKRGQDVALRCDPISGHVSLFWYQQALGQGPEFLTYFQNEAQLDKSGLPSDRFFAERPEGSVSTLKIQRTQQEDSAVYLCASSLILDEQYFGPGTRLTVT.

The CDR3 loop is CASGSVMGGESNQPQHF. As DNA, the CDR3 is TGTGCCAGCGGTTCCGTGATGGGGGGCGAGTCGAATCAGCCCCAGCATTTT. The chain carries TRBV28 and TRBJ1-5, with D possibly TRBD1 on 6 matching bases. V was shortened by 8 bases and J by 4 bases, with 24 bases between the two germline ends. CDR1 is MDHEN, CDR2 SYDVKM, per germline. CDR3 length: 17 residues.

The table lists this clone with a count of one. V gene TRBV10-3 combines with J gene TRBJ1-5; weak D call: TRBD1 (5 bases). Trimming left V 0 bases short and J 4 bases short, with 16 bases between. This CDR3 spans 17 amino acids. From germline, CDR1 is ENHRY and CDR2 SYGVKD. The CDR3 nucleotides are TGTGCCATCAGTGAGTCCGGGATTGGGGGGAGGAATCAGCCCCAGCATTTT. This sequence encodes CAISESGIGGRNQPQHF.

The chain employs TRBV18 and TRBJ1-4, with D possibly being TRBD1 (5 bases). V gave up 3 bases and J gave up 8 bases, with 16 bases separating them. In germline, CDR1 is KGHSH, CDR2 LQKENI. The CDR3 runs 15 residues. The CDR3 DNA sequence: TGTGCCAGCTCACCCGAACAGGACCTCGAGGAAAAACTGTTTTTT. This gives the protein CASSPEQDLEEKLFF.

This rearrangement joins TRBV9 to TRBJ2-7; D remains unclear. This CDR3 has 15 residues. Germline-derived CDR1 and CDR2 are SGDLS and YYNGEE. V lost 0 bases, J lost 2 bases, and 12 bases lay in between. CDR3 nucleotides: TGTGCCAGCAGCGTAGGGGCAGCGACTCCCTACGAGCAGTACTTC. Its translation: CASSVGAATPYEQYF.

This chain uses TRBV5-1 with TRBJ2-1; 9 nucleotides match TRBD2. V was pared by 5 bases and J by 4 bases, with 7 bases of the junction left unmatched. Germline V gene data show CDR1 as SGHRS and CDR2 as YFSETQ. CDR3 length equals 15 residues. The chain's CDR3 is CASSLLAGAYNEQFF. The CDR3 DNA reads TGCGCCAGCAGTTTGTTAGCGGGGGCATACAATGAGCAGTTCTTC. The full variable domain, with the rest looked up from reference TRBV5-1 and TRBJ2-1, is KAGVTQTPRYLIKTRGQQVTLSCSPISGHRSVSWYQQTPGQGLQFLFEYFSETQRNKGNFPGRFSGRQFSNSRSEMNVSTLELGDSALYLCASSLLAGAYNEQFFGPGTRLTVL.